This record covers a single T cell receptor (beta chain). Its antigen remains unknown. This sample was taken from a study of cytomegalovirus exposure and HLA in healthy donors. PCR employed 60 Vbeta and 13 Jbeta primers. Using immunoSEQ multiplex PCR, the repertoire was profiled, and TCRdb retains in-frame clones only, with some absent. Altogether some 140,000 clones are present, roughly 83% being singletons, with the ten largest covering 2.5% to 3.5%. The CDR3 is 14 residues long. The V gene lost 4 bases and the J gene lost 2 bases, with 11 bases spanning the gap. Germline CDR1 reads LGHNA; CDR2 reads YSLEER. Study-level points and caveats: Later analysis suggested links between common viral pathogens and several top significant clusters. HLA restriction was apparent for most CMV-associated TCR beta chains in a later analysis.

The J gene is TRBJ1-2, the V gene TRBV4-3; D is ambiguous. Input material: PBMCs. The origin of this receptor is a female donor in good health and CMV-seronegative. The CDR3 loop reads CASSLYRGNYGYTF. CDR3 DNA sequence: TGCGCCAGCAGCCTTTACCGGGGAAACTATGGCTACACCTTC.